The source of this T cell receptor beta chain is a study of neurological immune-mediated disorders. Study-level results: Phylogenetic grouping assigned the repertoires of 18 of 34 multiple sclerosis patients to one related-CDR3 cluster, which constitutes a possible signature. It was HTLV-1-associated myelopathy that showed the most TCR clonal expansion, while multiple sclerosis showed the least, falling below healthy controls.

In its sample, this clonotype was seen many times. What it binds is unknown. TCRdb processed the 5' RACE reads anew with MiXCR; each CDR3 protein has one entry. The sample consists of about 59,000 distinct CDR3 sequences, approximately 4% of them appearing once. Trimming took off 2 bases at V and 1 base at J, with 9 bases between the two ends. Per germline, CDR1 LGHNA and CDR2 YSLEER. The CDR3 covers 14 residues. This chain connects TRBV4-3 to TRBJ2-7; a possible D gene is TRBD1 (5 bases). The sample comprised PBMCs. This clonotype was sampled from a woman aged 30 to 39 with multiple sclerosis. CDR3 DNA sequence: TGCGCCAGCAGCCAACGAACAGGTTCCTACGAGCAGTACTTC. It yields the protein CASSQRTGSYEQYF.